The present T cell receptor (beta chain) was sequenced within a study of identifying expanded T cells in peripheral blood. Germline V gene lookup returns CDR1 MDHEN and CDR2 SYDVKM. Deletions cut 1 base from V and 0 bases from J, with 12 bases between. CDR3 length equals 17 residues. Collection occurred without any documented infections or immune events in donors. Assay used: immunoSEQ multiplex PCR; TCRdb lists only in-frame clones, some missing. The sample contains approximately 120,000 clones, 88% of which appear only once. This clone came up a few times. Its specificity is not known. Study-wide points: About 1.2 clones differed between technical replicates, versus around 15 and 19 over time. Variance in clone template counts between two-week samples significantly increased with total template count across all healthy donors.

This rearrangement joins TRBV28 to TRBJ1-4; D unclear. The sequence was collected from a person aged 18 to 75 in good health. The sequenced material came from blood. CDR3 sequence: CASSLYTTAATNEKLFF. CDR3 in DNA: TGTGCCAGCAGTTTATATACGACGGCCGCAACTAATGAAAAACTGTTTTTT.